This T cell receptor beta chain derives from a study of cytomegalovirus exposure and HLA in healthy donors. Overall study context: The 120 or so validation repertoires used a platform that matched the one used for the roughly 700 first-cohort repertoires, as a later analysis reported. Study-wide findings and caveats: According to a later analysis, TCR clusters from the first cohort tended to co-occur in the 120 or so validation repertoires. Among TCR sequences, most were rare, though some public TCRs appeared in many donors.

Turning to this clone: Its antigen is not known.

Data came from immunoSEQ multiplex PCR; TCRdb stores just in-frame clones and leaves some out. Found here are over 200,000 clones, around 88% of them singletons; the top ten hold around 3%. Germline V gene sequence: CDR1 SEHNR, CDR2 FQNEAQ (reference sequence). V gave up 2 bases and J gave up 7 bases; unmatched junction bases: 2. There are 14 residues in the CDR3. The origin of this receptor is a woman between 18 and 29 years old in good health and CMV-seronegative. The chain recombines TRBV7-9 with TRBJ1-4; TRBD1 agrees at 9 bases. Material: PBMCs. CDR3 region: CASSLMTGGEKLFF. The DNA for the CDR3 is TGTGCCAGCAGCTTAATGACAGGGGGTGAAAAACTGTTTTTT.